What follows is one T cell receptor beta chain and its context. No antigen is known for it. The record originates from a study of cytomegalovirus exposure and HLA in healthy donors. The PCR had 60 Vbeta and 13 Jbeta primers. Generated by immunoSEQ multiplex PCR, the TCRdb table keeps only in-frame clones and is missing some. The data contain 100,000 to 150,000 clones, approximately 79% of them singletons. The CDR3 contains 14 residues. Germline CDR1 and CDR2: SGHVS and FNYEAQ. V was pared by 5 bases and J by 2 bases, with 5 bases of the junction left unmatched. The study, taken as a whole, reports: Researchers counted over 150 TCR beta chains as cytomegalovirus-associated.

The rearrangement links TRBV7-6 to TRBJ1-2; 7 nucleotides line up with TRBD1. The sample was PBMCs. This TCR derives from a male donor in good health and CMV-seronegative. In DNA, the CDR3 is TGTGCCAGCAGCCCGGGGACAGCCAACTATGGCTACACCTTC. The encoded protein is CASSPGTANYGYTF.